A selection of T cell receptor beta chains follows, all from one sample in a study of post-analysis software for immune sequencing data. TCRdb re-derived calls from the PCR reads in MiXCR, one entry per CDR3 protein. This repertoire shows approximately 730,000 distinct CDR3 sequences, around 27% found once; its top ten account for around 0.6%. The sample taken for sequencing was blood. These receptors originate from a girl under 18 with multiple sclerosis. Each CDR3 is given with its conserved first and last residue. Each record gives: V gene, clone size, D gene, J gene, CDR3 protein, CDR3 DNA. The D gene is left open where the match is weak. Part of the rows lack a size; the others show once, few, many or a class for expanded clones.

>TRBV27|NA|NA|TRBJ2-3
CASRTYTGWTDTQYF
TGTGCCAGCAGGACCTATACAGGGTGGACAGATACGCAGTATTTT
>TRBV28|once|TRBD1|TRBJ2-3
CASSPRDSSSTDTQYF
TGTGCCAGCAGTCCCCGGGACAGCTCTAGCACAGATACGCAGTATTTT
>TRBV5-1|NA|TRBD2|TRBJ2-1
CASSLVASGGAHEQFF
TGCGCCAGCAGCTTGGTGGCTAGCGGGGGGGCCCATGAGCAGTTCTTC
>TRBV4-3|many|NA|TRBJ2-7
CASSQDISGGSYEQYF
TGCGCCAGCAGCCAAGATATTTCCGGGGGATCCTACGAGCAGTACTTC
>TRBV10-3|NA|NA|TRBJ2-1
CAISEGRESVNEQFF
TGTGCCATCAGTGAGGGACGGGAGAGCGTCAATGAGCAGTTCTTC
>TRBV4-2|NA|TRBD2|TRBJ2-1
CASSRAGTSGYNEQFF
TGTGCCAGCAGCCGAGCCGGGACTAGCGGCTACAATGAGCAGTTCTTC
>TRBV6-6|once|NA|TRBJ2-2
CASSSASRELFF
TGTGCCAGCAGTTCAGCCAGCCGGGAGCTGTTTTTT
>TRBV20-1|NA|NA|TRBJ1-1
CSAHPGRGGDEAFF
TGCAGTGCTCACCCGGGCAGGGGAGGCGATGAAGCTTTCTTT
>TRBV2|NA|NA|TRBJ2-7
CASSEGQYYEQYF
TGTGCCAGCAGTGAAGGGCAGTACTACGAGCAGTACTTC
>TRBV4-3|many|TRBD2|TRBJ2-7
CASSPTSSSGEQYF
TGCGCCAGCAGCCCGACTAGCTCTTCTGGCGAGCAGTACTTC
>TRBV27|NA|TRBD1|TRBJ2-7
CASRGTGMAHEQYF
TGTGCCAGCAGAGGGACAGGGATGGCCCACGAGCAGTACTTC
>TRBV19|NA|TRBD1|TRBJ1-1
CASSINRGANTEAFF
TGTGCCAGTAGTATAAACAGGGGCGCCAACACTGAAGCTTTCTTT
>TRBV29-1|few|NA|TRBJ2-3
CSVQREADTQYF
TGCAGCGTTCAACGCGAGGCAGATACGCAGTATTTT
>TRBV9|NA|TRBD2|TRBJ2-5
CASSGTSGMETQYF
TGTGCCAGCAGCGGGACTAGCGGCATGGAGACCCAGTACTTC
>TRBV6-1|NA|NA|TRBJ1-1
CASSRILGGYTEAFF
TGTGCCAGCAGCCGAATTCTAGGGGGTTACACTGAAGCTTTCTTT
>TRBV2|few|NA|TRBJ2-7
CASQASYYEQYF
TGTGCCAGTCAAGCGTCGTACTACGAGCAGTACTTC
>TRBV6-4|NA|TRBD1|TRBJ1-1
CASNLQGAATEAFF
TGTGCCAGCAACTTACAGGGGGCGGCAACTGAAGCTTTCTTT
>TRBV12-3/TRBV12-4|NA|TRBD1|TRBJ2-7
CASSARDRVPEQYF
TGTGCCAGCAGTGCCCGGGACAGGGTCCCCGAGCAGTACTTC
>TRBV6-5|NA|NA|TRBJ1-2
CASSYSPGIRGYTF
TGTGCCAGCAGTTACTCGCCGGGGATCCGGGGCTACACCTTC
>TRBV20-1|NA|TRBD2|TRBJ2-1
CSANPYPSGGASNEQFF
TGCAGTGCTAACCCGTACCCTAGCGGGGGGGCAAGCAATGAGCAGTTCTTC
>TRBV7-2|NA|TRBD2|TRBJ2-1
CASSTAGGMINEQFF
TGTGCCAGCAGCACGGCGGGGGGGATGATAAATGAGCAGTTCTTC
>TRBV18|NA|NA|TRBJ1-1
CASSPISIAGNTEAFF
TGTGCCAGCTCACCAATTTCTATAGCCGGGAACACTGAAGCTTTCTTT
>TRBV24-1|few|NA|TRBJ2-1
CATGSWDEQFF
TGTGCCACCGGGAGTTGGGATGAGCAGTTCTTC
>TRBV5-1|few|NA|TRBJ1-2
CASSPRMAGNYGYTF
TGCGCCAGCAGCCCACGGATGGCGGGGAACTATGGCTACACCTTC
>TRBV24-1|NA|TRBD2|TRBJ2-3
CATSAATSGSTDTQYF
TGTGCCACCAGTGCCGCGACTAGCGGGAGCACAGATACGCAGTATTTT
>TRBV12-3/TRBV12-4|NA|NA|TRBJ2-1
CATDYNEQFF
TGTGCCACCGACTACAATGAGCAGTTCTTC
>TRBV5-1|few|TRBD2|TRBJ2-1
CASSLVGTIAGGEQFF
TGCGCCAGCAGCTTGGTTGGGACTATAGCGGGGGGTGAGCAGTTCTTC
>TRBV29-1|NA|NA|TRBJ2-7
CSVESTVSYEQYF
TGCAGCGTGGAATCTACAGTCTCCTACGAGCAGTACTTC
>TRBV5-1|NA|NA|TRBJ1-2
CASSLSGKGHYGYTF
TGCGCCAGCAGCTTGTCAGGGAAAGGACACTATGGCTACACCTTC
>TRBV7-2|NA|NA|TRBJ1-2
CASSLDNRPNYGYTF
TGTGCCAGCAGCTTAGATAACAGACCTAATTATGGCTACACCTTC
>TRBV5-5|NA|NA|TRBJ1-4
CASSWRGVEKRFF
TGTGCCAGCAGCTGGAGGGGCGTTGAAAAACGGTTTTTT
>TRBV20-1|NA|TRBD1|TRBJ2-1
CSATGGINEQFF
TGCAGTGCTACAGGGGGCATCAATGAGCAGTTCTTC
>TRBV20-1|NA|TRBD1|TRBJ2-3
CSVPAGTGGTDTQYF
TGCAGTGTTCCTGCCGGGACAGGGGGTACAGATACGCAGTATTTT
>TRBV27|few|NA|TRBJ2-1
CASSYGTPTPGPYNEQFF
TGTGCCAGCAGTTACGGGACACCGACCCCGGGGCCCTACAATGAGCAGTTCTTC
>TRBV5-1|NA|NA|TRBJ2-1
CASSFGGTDKYNEQFF
TGCGCCAGCAGCTTCGGCGGGACAGACAAATACAATGAGCAGTTCTTC
>TRBV4-2|NA|TRBD2|TRBJ2-1
CASSQDGGVLAGSHEQFF
TGTGCCAGCAGCCAAGATGGGGGCGTACTAGCGGGTAGCCATGAGCAGTTCTTC
>TRBV27|few|NA|TRBJ2-4
CASSFLSPGKGDIQYF
TGTGCCAGCAGTTTTTTGTCCCCGGGAAAGGGGGACATTCAGTACTTC
>TRBV5-1|NA|NA|TRBJ2-5
CASSFAVGNQEAQYF
TGCGCCAGCAGCTTTGCTGTCGGGAACCAAGAGGCCCAGTACTTC
>TRBV25-1|few|NA|TRBJ1-2
CASNLQGTGGYTF
TGTGCCAGCAACCTACAGGGCACTGGTGGCTACACCTTC
>TRBV20-1|few|TRBD1|TRBJ2-1
CSAREGGPTVGEQFF
TGCAGTGCTAGAGAAGGGGGCCCCACCGTAGGTGAGCAGTTCTTC